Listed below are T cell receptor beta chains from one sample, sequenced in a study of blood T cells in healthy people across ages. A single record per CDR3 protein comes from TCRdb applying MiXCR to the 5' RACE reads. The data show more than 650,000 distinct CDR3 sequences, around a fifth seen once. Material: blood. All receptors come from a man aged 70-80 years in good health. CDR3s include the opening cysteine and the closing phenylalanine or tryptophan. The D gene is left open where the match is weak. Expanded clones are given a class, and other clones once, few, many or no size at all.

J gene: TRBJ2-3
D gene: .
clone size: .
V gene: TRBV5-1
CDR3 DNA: TGCGCCAGCAGCCCTCAGGAGGGCCGCACAGATACGCAGTATTTT
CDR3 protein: CASSPQEGRTDTQYF

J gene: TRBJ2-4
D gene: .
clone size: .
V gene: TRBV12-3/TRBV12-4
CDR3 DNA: TGTGCCAGCAGTTTAACAGGGTGGAACATTCAGTACTTC
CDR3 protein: CASSLTGWNIQYF

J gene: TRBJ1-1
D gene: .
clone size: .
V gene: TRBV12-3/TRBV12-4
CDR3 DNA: TGTGCCAGCAGTTTTTCCAGAGGTACTGAAGCTTTCTTT
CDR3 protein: CASSFSRGTEAFF

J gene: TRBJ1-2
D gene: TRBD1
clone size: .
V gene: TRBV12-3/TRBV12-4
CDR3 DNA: TGTGCCAGCAGTTTTGCTTACGGGACAGGGGCTAGAGGCTACACCTTC
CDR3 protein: CASSFAYGTGARGYTF

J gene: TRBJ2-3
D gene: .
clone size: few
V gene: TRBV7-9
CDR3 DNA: TGTGCCAGCAGCTTAGCGCAGGGAGGCAGAGCCACAGATACGCAGTATTTT
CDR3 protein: CASSLAQGGRATDTQYF

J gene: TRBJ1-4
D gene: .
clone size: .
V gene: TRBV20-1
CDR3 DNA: TGCAGTGCTAGACAAGGGAGGCGCAATGAAAAACTGTTTTTT
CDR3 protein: CSARQGRRNEKLFF

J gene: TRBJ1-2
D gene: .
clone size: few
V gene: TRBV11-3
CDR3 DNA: TGTGCCAGCAGCCCCTCGGGTGTTATCGACTACACCTTC
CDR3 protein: CASSPSGVIDYTF

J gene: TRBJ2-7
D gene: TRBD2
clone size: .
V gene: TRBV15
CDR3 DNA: TGTGCCACCAGCACCGGGACTAACCAATACGAGCAGTACTTC
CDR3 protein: CATSTGTNQYEQYF

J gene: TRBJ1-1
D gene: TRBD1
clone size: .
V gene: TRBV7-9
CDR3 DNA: TGTGCCAGCAGCTTAGGGGACAGAGGGAACACTGAAGCTTTCTTT
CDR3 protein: CASSLGDRGNTEAFF

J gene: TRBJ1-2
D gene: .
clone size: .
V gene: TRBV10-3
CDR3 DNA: TGTGCCATCAGTGAGTCAGACTATGGCTACACCTTC
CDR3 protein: CAISESDYGYTF

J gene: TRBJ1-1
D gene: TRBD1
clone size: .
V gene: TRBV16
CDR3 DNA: TGTGCCAGCAGCCGACAGGGGGGGGGACTGAACACTGAAGCTTTCTTT
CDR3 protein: CASSRQGGGLNTEAFF

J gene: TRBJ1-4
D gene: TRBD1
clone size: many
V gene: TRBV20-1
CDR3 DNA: TGCAGTGCACCCGCTGGGCAGGGGGTTGGAAAACTGTTTTTT
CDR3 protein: CSAPAGQGVGKLFF

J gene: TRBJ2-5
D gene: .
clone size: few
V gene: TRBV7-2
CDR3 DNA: TGTGCCAGCAGCTTAGTAGGAAAGTTTGAGACCCAGTACTTC
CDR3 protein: CASSLVGKFETQYF

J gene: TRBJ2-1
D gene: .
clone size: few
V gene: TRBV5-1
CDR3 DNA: TGCGCCAGCAGCTTGATCACTAGCCCAACCTACAATGAGCAGTTCTTC
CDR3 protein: CASSLITSPTYNEQFF

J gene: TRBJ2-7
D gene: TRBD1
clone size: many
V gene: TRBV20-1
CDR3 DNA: TGCAGTGCTCAGGACAGGGTACCCTACGAGCAGTACTTC
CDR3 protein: CSAQDRVPYEQYF

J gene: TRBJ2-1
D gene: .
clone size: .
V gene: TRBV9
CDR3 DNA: TGTGCCAGCAGCGGGGCCTTCTCCTACAATGAGCAGTTCTTC
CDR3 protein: CASSGAFSYNEQFF

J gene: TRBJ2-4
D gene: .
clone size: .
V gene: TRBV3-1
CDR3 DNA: TGTGCCAGCAGCCAAGATTCAAGCGTGGGCATTCAGTACTTC
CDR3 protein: CASSQDSSVGIQYF

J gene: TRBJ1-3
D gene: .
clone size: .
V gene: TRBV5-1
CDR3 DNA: TGCGCCAGCAGCTTGGGGTCTTCAATTTCTAGACCCTCTGGAAACACCATATATTTT
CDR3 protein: CASSLGSSISRPSGNTIYF

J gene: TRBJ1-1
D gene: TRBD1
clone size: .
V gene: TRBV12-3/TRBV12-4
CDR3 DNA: TGTGCCAGCAGCGCTACAGGGGTGAACACTGAAGCTTTCTTT
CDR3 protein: CASSATGVNTEAFF

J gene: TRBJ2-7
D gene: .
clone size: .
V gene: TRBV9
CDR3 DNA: TGTGCCAGCAGCAGAGACCTTAGCGGCGAGCAGTACTTC
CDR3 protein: CASSRDLSGEQYF

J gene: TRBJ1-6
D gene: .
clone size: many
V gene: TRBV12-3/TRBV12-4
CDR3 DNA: TGTGCCAGCAGTTTTGGGGGAGCGAGTTCACCCCTCCACTTT
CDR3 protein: CASSFGGASSPLHF

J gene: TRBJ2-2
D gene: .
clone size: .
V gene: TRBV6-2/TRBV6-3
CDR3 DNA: TGTGCCAGCACGGAGGGGGCGGCGAACACCGGGGAGCTGTTTTTT
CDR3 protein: CASTEGAANTGELFF

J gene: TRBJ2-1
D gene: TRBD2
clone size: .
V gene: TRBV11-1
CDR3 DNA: TGTGCCAGCAGCCACAAGCGGGGATCCTACAATGAGCAGTTCTTC
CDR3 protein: CASSHKRGSYNEQFF

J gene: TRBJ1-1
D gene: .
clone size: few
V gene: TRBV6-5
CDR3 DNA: TGTGCCAGCAGTTACTCGACGCAAACGAACACTGAAGCTTTCTTT
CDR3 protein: CASSYSTQTNTEAFF

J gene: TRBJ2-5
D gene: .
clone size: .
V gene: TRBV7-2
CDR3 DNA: TGTGCCAGCAGCGCACTAGGCCTGGAGACCCAGTACTTC
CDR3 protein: CASSALGLETQYF

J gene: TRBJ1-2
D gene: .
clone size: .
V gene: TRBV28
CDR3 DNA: TGTGCCAGCAGGGGAGATCTGGGCCATGGCTACACCTTC
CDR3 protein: CASRGDLGHGYTF

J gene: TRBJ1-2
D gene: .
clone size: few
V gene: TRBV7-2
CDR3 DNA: TGTGCCAGCAGCTTAGCTGGGAGGAGCTATGGCTACACCTTC
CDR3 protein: CASSLAGRSYGYTF

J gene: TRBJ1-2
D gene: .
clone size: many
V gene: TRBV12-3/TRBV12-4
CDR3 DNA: TGTGCCAGCAAACCGACAGGCGACTATGGCTACACCTTC
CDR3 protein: CASKPTGDYGYTF

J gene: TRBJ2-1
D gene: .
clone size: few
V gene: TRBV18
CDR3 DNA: TGTGCCAGCTCACCCCTTGACTCCTACAATGAGCAGTTCTTC
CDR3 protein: CASSPLDSYNEQFF